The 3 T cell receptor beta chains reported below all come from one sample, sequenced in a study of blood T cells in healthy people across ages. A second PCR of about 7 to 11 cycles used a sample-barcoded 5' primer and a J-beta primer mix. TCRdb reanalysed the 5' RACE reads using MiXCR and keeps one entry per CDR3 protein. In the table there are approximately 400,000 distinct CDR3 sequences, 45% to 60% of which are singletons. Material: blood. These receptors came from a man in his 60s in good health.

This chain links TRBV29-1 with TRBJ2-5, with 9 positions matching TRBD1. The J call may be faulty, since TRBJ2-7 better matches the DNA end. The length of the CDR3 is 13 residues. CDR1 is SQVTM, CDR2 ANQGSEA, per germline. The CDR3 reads CSVKQGAVYEQYF. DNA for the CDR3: TGCAGCGTAAAACAGGGGGCTGTCTACGAGCAGTACTTC.

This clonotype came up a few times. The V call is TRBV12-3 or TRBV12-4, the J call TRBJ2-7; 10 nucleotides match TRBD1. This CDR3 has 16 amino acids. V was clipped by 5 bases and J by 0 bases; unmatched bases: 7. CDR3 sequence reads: CASSPGWDRGSYEQYF. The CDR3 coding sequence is TGTGCCAGCAGTCCGGGATGGGACAGGGGCTCCTACGAGCAGTACTTC.

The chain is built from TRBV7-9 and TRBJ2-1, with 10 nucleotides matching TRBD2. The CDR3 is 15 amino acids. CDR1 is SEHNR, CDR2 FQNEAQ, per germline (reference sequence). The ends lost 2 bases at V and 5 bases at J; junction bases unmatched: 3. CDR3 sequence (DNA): TGTGCCAGCAGCTTAAAACTAGCGGGAAACAATGAGCAGTTCTTC. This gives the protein CASSLKLAGNNEQFF.